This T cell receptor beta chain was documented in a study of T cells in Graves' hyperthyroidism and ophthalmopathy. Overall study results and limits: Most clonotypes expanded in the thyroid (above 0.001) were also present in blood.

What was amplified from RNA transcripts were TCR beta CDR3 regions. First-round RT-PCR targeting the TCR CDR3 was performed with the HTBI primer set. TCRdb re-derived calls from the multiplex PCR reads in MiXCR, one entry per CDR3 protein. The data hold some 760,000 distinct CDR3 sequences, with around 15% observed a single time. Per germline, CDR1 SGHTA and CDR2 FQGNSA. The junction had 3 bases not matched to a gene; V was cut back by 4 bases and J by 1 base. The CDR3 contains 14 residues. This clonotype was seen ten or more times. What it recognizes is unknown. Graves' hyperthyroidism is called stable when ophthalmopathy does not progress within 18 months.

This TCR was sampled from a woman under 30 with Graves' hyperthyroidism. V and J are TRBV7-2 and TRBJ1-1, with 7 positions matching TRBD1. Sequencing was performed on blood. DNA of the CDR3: TGTGCCAGCAGCTACAGGGGCCCGAACACTGAAGCTTTCTTT. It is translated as CASSYRGPNTEAFF. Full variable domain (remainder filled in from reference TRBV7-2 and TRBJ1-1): GAGVSQSPSNKVTEKGKDVELRCDPISGHTALYWYRQSLGQGLEFLIYFQGNSAPDKSGLPSDRFSAERTGGSVSTLTIQRTQQEDSAVYLCASSYRGPNTEAFFGQGTRLTVV.